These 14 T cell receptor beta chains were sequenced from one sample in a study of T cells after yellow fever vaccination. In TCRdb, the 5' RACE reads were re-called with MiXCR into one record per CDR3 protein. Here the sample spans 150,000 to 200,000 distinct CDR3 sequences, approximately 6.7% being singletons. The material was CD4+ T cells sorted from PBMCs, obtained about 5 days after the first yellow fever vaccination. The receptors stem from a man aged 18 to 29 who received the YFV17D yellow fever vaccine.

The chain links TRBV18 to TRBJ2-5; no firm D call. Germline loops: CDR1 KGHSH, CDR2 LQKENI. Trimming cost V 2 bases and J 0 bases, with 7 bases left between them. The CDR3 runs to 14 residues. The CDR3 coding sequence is TGTGCCAGCTCACCAACAGACTACCAAGAGACCCAGTACTTC. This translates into CASSPTDYQETQYF.

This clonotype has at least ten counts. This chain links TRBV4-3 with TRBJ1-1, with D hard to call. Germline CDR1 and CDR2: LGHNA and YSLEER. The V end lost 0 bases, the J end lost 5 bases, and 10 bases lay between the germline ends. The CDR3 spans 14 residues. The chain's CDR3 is CASSQDSVATEAFF. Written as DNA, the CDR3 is TGCGCCAGCAGCCAAGATTCCGTGGCAACTGAAGCTTTCTTT.

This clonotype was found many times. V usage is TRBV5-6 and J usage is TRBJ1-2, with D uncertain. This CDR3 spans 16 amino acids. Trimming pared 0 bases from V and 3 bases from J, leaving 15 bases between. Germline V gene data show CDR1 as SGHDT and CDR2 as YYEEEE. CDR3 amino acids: CASSLVAWNPHYGYTF. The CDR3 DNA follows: TGTGCCAGCAGCTTGGTGGCGTGGAACCCTCACTATGGCTACACCTTC.

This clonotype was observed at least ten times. In nucleotides, the CDR3 is TGTGCCAGCAGCTTTTCCGCAGACACCGGGGAGCTGTTTTTT. Its translation is CASSFSADTGELFF. The chain combines TRBV5-6 with TRBJ2-2; D call uncertain. Germline V gives CDR1 SGHDT, CDR2 YYEEEE. This CDR3 spans 14 amino acids. Deletions cut 2 bases from V and 3 bases from J, with 8 bases between.

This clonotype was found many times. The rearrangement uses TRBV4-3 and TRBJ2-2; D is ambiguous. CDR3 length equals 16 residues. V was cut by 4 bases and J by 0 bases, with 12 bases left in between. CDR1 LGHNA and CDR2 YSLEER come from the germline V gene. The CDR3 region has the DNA TGCGCCAGCAGCCGTGATCGGTACGCGAACACCGGGGAGCTGTTTTTT. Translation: CASSRDRYANTGELFF.

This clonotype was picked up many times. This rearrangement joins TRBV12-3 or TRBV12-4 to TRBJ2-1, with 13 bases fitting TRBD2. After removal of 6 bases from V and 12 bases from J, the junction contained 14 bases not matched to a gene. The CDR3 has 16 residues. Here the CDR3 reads CASSPILAGGLVWQFF. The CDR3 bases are TGTGCCAGCAGCCCTATACTAGCGGGGGGGTTGGTTTGGCAGTTCTTC.

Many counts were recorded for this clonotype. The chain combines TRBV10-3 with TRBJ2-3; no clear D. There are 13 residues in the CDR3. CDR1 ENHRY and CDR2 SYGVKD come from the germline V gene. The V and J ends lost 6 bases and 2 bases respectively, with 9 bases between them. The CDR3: CAISPPNTDTQYF. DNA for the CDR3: TGTGCCATCAGCCCTCCCAACACAGATACGCAGTATTTT.

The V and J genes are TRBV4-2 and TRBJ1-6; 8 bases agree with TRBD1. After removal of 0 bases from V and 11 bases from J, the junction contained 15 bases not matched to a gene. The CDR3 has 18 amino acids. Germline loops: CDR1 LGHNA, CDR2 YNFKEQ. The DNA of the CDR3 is TGTGCCAGCAGCCAAGATCTTTCAGTGGCAGGGGGCTATACACCCCTCCACTTT. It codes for CASSQDLSVAGGYTPLHF.

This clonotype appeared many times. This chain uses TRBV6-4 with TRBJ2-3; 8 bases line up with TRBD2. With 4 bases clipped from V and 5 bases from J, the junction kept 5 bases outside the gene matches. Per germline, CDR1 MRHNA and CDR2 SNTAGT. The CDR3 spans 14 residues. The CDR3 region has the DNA TGTGCCAGCAGTGTGCGGGGGGCCTTAGATACGCAGTATTTT. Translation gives CASSVRGALDTQYF.

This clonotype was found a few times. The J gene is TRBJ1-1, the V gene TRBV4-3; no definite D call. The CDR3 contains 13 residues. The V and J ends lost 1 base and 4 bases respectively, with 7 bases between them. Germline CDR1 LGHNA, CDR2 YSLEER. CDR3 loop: CASSQAISTEAFF. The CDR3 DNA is TGCGCCAGCAGCCAAGCGATCAGCACTGAAGCTTTCTTT.

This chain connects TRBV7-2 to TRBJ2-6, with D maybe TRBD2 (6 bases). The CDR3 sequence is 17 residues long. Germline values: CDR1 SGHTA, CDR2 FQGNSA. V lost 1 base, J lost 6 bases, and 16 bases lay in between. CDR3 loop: CASSLGGDWETANVLTF. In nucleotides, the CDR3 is TGTGCCAGCAGCTTAGGTGGGGACTGGGAAACGGCCAACGTCCTGACTTTC.

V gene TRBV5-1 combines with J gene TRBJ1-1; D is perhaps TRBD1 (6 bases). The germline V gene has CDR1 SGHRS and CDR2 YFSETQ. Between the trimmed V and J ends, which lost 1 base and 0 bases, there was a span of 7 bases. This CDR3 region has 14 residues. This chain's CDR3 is CASSLKGVNTEAFF. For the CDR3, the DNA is TGCGCCAGCAGCTTGAAGGGGGTGAACACTGAAGCTTTCTTT.

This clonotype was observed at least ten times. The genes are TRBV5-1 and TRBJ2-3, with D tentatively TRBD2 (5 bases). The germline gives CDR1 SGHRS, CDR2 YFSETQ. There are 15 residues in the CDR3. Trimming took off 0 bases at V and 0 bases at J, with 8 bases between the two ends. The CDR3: CASSLAERSTDTQYF. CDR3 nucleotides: TGCGCCAGCAGCTTGGCTGAGCGGAGCACAGATACGCAGTATTTT. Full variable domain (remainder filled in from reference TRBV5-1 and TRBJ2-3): KAGVTQTPRYLIKTRGQQVTLSCSPISGHRSVSWYQQTPGQGLQFLFEYFSETQRNKGNFPGRFSGRQFSNSRSEMNVSTLELGDSALYLCASSLAERSTDTQYFGPGTRLTVL.

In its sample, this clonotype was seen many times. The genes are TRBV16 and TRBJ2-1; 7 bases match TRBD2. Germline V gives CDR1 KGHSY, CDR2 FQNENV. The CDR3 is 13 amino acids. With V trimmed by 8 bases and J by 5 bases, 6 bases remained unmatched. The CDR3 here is CASSPGLNNEQFF. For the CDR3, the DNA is TGTGCCAGCTCCCCGGGACTAAACAATGAGCAGTTCTTC.